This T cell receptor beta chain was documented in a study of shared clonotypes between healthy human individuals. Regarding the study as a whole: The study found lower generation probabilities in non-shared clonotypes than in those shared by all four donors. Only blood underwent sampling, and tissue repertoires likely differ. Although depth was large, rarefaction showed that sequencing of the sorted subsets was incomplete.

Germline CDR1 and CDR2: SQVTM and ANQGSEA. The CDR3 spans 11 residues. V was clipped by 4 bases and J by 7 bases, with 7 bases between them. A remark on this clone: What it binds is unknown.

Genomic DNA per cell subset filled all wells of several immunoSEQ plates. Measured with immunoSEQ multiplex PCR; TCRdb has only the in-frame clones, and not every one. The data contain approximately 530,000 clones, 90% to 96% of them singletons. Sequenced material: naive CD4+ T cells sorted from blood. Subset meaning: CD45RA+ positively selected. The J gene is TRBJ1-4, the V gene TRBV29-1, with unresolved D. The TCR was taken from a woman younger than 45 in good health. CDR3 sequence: CSVAKGEKLFF. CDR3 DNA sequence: TGCAGCGTTGCGAAGGGTGAAAAACTGTTTTTT.